The clone carrying this TCR beta chain was counted between two and nine times. What it binds is unknown. Of the isolated RNA, all was reverse transcribed, and so the sequenced material was expressed TCRB transcripts. Clones were sequenced by immunoSEQ multiplex PCR, and TCRdb holds only the in-frame ones, with some missing. The sample lists around 500,000 clones; over 9.5% were seen once. The CDR3 is made up of 13 amino acids. CDR1 is SNHLY, CDR2 FYNNEI, per germline. This sample was taken from a study of beta chain features in type 1 diabetes. Study-wide points: Comparison showed that naive, central memory and Treg TCRB repertoires appeared more similar among patients than among healthy donors. Type 1 diabetes patients had fewer VDJ junction insertions and more deletions. Moderate but significant shortening of TCRB CDR3s was recorded in all four CD4+ subsets from Type 1 diabetes patients. Shorter templates may be favored by PCR, equally so in patients and controls.

The chain joins TRBV2 to TRBJ1-6; a possible D gene is TRBD1 (5 bases). The clonotype was recovered from a young woman in good health. The material sequenced was naive CD4+ T cells from blood. The chain's CDR3 is CGCRNRINSPLHF. The CDR3 DNA reads as TGTGGCTGTCGTAACAGGATTAATTCACCCCTCCACTTT.